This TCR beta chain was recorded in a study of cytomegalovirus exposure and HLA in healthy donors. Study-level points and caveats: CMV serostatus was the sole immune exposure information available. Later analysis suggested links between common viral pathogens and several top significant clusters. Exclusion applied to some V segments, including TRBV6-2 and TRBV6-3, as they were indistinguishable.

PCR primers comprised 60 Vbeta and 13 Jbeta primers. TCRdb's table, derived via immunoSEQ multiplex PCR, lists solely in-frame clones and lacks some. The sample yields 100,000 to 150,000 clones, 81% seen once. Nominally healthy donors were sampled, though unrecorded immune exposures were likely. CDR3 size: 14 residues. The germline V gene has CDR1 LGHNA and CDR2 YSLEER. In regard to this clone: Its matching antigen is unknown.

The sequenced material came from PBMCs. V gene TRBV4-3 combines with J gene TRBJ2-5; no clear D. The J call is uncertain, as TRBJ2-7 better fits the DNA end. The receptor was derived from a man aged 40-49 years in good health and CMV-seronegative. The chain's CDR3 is CASSPQTGPYEQYF. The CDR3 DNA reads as TGCGCCAGCAGCCCCCAGACGGGTCCCTACGAGCAGTACTTC.